These T cell receptor beta chains were read from a single sample in a study of graft-versus-host responses after intestinal transplantation. No cognate antigen is known for these TCRs. The repertoire was sequenced with immunoSEQ multiplex PCR; TCRdb's copy has only in-frame clones and lacks some. The data contain 45,000 to 60,000 clones, about 93% of them singletons. This specimen consisted of unstimulated CD4+ T cells sorted from spleen or lymph node cells, obtained before transplant. The receptors shown here come from a human donor who was the organ donor for an intestinal transplant. Both conserved end residues are part of each CDR3. Fields, in order: J gene, D gene, clone size, V gene, CDR3 DNA, CDR3 protein. The D gene is left open where the match is weak. Expanded clones get a size class; other rows say once, few or many, or leave the size out.

>TRBJ2-1|-|-|TRBV15
TGTGCCACCAGCAGTGATGGGGGGACCTACAATGAGCAGTTCTTC
CATSSDGGTYNEQFF
>TRBJ2-7|-|-|TRBV19
TGTGCCAGTAGTATAGGACAGCCCTCCTACGAGCAGTACTTC
CASSIGQPSYEQYF
>TRBJ1-6|-|-|TRBV6-6
TGTGCCAGTGGGCCTTATAATTCACCCCTCCACTTT
CASGPYNSPLHF
>TRBJ2-2|TRBD2|-|TRBV28
TGTGCCAGCAGTATAGCGGGATCGAACACCGGGGAGCTGTTTTTT
CASSIAGSNTGELFF
>TRBJ1-5|TRBD1|-|TRBV27
TGTGCCAGCAGTCCCCGACAGGGTACCTATAGCAATCAGCCCCAGCATTTT
CASSPRQGTYSNQPQHF
>TRBJ2-1|-|-|TRBV6-1
TGTGCCAGCACCGGGGTCATCTCCTACAATGAGCAGTTCTTC
CASTGVISYNEQFF
>TRBJ2-5|-|-|TRBV10-3
TGTGCCATCGGGGGACAAGAGACCCAGTACTTC
CAIGGQETQYF
>TRBJ1-1|-|few|TRBV6-5
TGTGCCAGCAGTTCCGGGGGCACTGAAGCTTTCTTT
CASSSGGTEAFF
>TRBJ2-7|TRBD2|once|TRBV11-2
TGTGCCAGCAGCTTAGGGGCGGGAGGGCCTCCCTACGAGCAGTACTTC
CASSLGAGGPPYEQYF
>TRBJ2-3|TRBD2|-|TRBV7-8
TGTGCCAGCAGCTTAGCCGGACTAGCACCGCAGTATTTT
CASSLAGLAPQYF
>TRBJ2-7|-|once|TRBV19
TGTGCCAGTAGCCCCGAGACAGAATACTACGAGCAGTACTTC
CASSPETEYYEQYF
>TRBJ1-5|TRBD1|once|TRBV6-6
TGTGCCAGCAGTTCTTTACGACAGGGGAGGGATCAGCCCCAGCATTTT
CASSSLRQGRDQPQHF
>TRBJ2-7|-|-|TRBV30
TGTGCCTGGAGTGGGGGCCCCACCTACGAGCAGTACTTC
CAWSGGPTYEQYF
>TRBJ2-1|TRBD2|-|TRBV7-2
TGTGCCAGCAGCTTAGTATCCCTAGCGGGAGTAAATCACAATGAGCAGTTCTTC
CASSLVSLAGVNHNEQFF
>TRBJ2-1|-|-|TRBV28
TGTGCCAGCAGTTTAGGGGGGCGGGCCTACAATGAGCAGTTCTTC
CASSLGGRAYNEQFF
>TRBJ2-7|TRBD1|-|TRBV19
TGTGCCAGTAGTATCGCGGACAGGGGAAGCTACGAGCAGTACTTC
CASSIADRGSYEQYF
>TRBJ1-5|TRBD1|-|TRBV4-1
TGCGCCAGCAGCCAAGTGGGGACAGGGTACCAGCCCCAGCATTTT
CASSQVGTGYQPQHF
>TRBJ2-1|TRBD2|-|TRBV5-1
TGCGCCAGCAGCTTGGGACTAGCGGGAGGCGGCGAGCAGTTCTTC
CASSLGLAGGGEQFF
>TRBJ2-2|-|-|TRBV19
TGTGCCAGTAGTATAGGTACAGGGTGGGTCGGGGAGCTGTTTTTT
CASSIGTGWVGELFF
>TRBJ2-2|TRBD1|once|TRBV10-3
TGTGCCACCCTCGGGCAGGGGGACACCGGGGAGCTGTTTTTT
CATLGQGDTGELFF
>TRBJ1-2|TRBD1|-|TRBV2
TGTGCCAGCAGTGGTAACAGGGGACGAGGCTACACCTTC
CASSGNRGRGYTF
>TRBJ2-3|-|-|TRBV7-2
TGTGCCAGCAGCTCCCGACCCCCGACTAGCACAGATACGCAGTATTTT
CASSSRPPTSTDTQYF
>TRBJ2-4|-|-|TRBV7-2
TGTGCCAGCAGCTTAGCGGGAGGAAACATTCAGTACTTC
CASSLAGGNIQYF